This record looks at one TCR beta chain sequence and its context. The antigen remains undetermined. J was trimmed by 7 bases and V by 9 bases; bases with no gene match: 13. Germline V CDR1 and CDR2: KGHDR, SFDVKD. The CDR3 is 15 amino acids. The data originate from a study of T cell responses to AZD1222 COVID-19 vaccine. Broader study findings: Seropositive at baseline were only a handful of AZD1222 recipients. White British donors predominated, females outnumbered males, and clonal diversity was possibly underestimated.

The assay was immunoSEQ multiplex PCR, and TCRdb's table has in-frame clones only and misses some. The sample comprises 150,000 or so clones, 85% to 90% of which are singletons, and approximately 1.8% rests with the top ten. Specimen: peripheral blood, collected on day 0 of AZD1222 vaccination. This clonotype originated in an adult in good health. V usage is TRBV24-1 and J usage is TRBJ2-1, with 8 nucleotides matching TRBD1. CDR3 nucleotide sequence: TGTGCCACCCGGTCCAGGGGGCAGCAGGGGAATGAGCAGTTCTTC. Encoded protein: CATRSRGQQGNEQFF.